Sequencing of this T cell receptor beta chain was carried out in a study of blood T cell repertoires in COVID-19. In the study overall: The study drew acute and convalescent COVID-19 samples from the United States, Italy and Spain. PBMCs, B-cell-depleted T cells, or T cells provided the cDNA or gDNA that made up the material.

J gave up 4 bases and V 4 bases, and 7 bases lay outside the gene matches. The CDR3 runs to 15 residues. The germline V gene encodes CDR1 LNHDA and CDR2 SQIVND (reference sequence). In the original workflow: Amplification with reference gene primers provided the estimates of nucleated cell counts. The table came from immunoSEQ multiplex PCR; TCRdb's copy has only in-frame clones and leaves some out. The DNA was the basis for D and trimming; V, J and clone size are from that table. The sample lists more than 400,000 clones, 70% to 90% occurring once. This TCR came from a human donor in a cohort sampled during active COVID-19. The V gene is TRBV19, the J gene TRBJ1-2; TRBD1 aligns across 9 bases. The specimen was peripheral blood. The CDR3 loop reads CASSTRQGGTYGYTF. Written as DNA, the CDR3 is TGTGCCAGTAGTACCCGACAGGGGGGGACCTATGGCTACACCTTC.